This entry describes one T cell receptor (beta chain). Its specificity is not known. The CDR3 covers 15 residues. In germline, CDR1 is SGHNT, CDR2 YYREEE (reference sequence). V was pared by 0 bases and J by 4 bases, with 13 bases between. These data are taken from a study of cytomegalovirus exposure and HLA in healthy donors. Study results and limitations: In a later analysis, at a false discovery rate of 0.05, 15,000 to 20,000 TCR beta sequences matched HLA alleles.

Use of 60 Vbeta and 13 Jbeta primers characterized the PCR. Assay used: immunoSEQ multiplex PCR; TCRdb lists only in-frame clones, some missing. The repertoire consists of some 90,000 clones, with roughly 86% occurring once and the leading ten covering 10%. This TCR derives from a human donor in good health. The chain couples TRBV5-4 to TRBJ1-2, with unresolved D. The sequenced material came from PBMCs. The CDR3 region is CASSLGSGNGYGYTF. In DNA, the CDR3 is TGTGCCAGCAGCTTGGGGTCGGGAAACGGCTATGGCTACACCTTC.